These 5 T cell receptor beta chains were sequenced from one sample in a study of neurological immune-mediated disorders (dated 2019 in TCRdb). Libraries came from 5' RACE. Instrument on record: Illumina HiSeq 2500. In TCRdb, the public reads were trimmed at Q25 with fastp and aligned with MiXCR, with productive beta chains retained. Records with the same CDR3 protein are collapsed into one entry carrying the most frequent genes and DNA. The sample table contains around 46,000 distinct CDR3 sequences; only one count was recorded for 4.5% of them. The leading ten clones occupy approximately 5.3% of the sample. The material sequenced was PBMCs. The source of these receptors is a woman aged 55 to 70 with multiple sclerosis.

This clonotype has at least ten counts. The V gene is TRBV20-1, the J gene TRBJ1-5, with D uncertain. Trimming took off 3 bases at V and 4 bases at J, with 16 bases between the two ends. The CDR3 has 15 amino acids. The germline gives CDR1 DFQATT, CDR2 SNEGSKA (reference sequence). CDR3 in DNA: TGCAGTGCTAGTCCCGGACGGTGGAAGAATCAGCCCCAGCATTTT. The encoded protein is CSASPGRWKNQPQHF.

The table lists this clonotype with a few counts. The CDR3, as DNA: TGTGCCAGCAGTCAAGGGACGGTCTATGGCTACACCTTC. It specifies CASSQGTVYGYTF. The chain recombines TRBV6-5 with TRBJ1-2, with D possibly TRBD1 on 5 matching bases. Trimming shortened V by 5 bases and J by 4 bases, and 11 bases separated the two germline ends. Germline CDR1 reads MNHEY; CDR2 reads SVGAGI. The CDR3 length is 13 residues.

This clonotype occurred many times. The rearrangement joins TRBV5-1 to TRBJ2-1; maybe TRBD2 (6 bases). The length of the CDR3 is 14 residues. CDR1 and CDR2 (germline): SGHRS, YFSETQ. The V gene lost 0 bases and the J gene lost 11 bases, with 15 bases spanning the gap. The CDR3 region is CASSLAGGSGKQFF. CDR3 bases: TGCGCCAGCAGCTTGGCCGGGGGTTCGGGAAAGCAGTTCTTC. Full variable domain (outside the CDR3, taken from reference TRBV5-1 and TRBJ2-1): KAGVTQTPRYLIKTRGQQVTLSCSPISGHRSVSWYQQTPGQGLQFLFEYFSETQRNKGNFPGRFSGRQFSNSRSEMNVSTLELGDSALYLCASSLAGGSGKQFFGPGTRLTVL.

V gene TRBV6-2 or TRBV6-3 combines with J gene TRBJ2-1; TRBD2 aligns across 9 bases. CDR3 length: 11 amino acids. CDR1 is MNHEY, CDR2 SVGEGT, per germline. Losses at the gene ends were 6 bases for V and 12 bases for J; bases not matched to a gene: 3. In DNA, the CDR3 is TGTGCCAGCAGCGATAGCGGGGGGCAGTTCTTC. Its translation is CASSDSGGQFF.

The sample holds a few counts of this clonotype. The rearrangement links TRBV29-1 to TRBJ2-3, with 7 bases fitting TRBD1. The length of the CDR3 is 14 residues. Trimming removed 6 bases from V and 4 bases from J; junction bases left unmatched: 10. Germline lookup yields CDR1 SQVTM and CDR2 ANQGSEA. CDR3 protein: CSVGPTGKPDTQYF. The CDR3 DNA sequence: TGCAGCGTGGGTCCGACAGGGAAACCAGATACGCAGTATTTT.